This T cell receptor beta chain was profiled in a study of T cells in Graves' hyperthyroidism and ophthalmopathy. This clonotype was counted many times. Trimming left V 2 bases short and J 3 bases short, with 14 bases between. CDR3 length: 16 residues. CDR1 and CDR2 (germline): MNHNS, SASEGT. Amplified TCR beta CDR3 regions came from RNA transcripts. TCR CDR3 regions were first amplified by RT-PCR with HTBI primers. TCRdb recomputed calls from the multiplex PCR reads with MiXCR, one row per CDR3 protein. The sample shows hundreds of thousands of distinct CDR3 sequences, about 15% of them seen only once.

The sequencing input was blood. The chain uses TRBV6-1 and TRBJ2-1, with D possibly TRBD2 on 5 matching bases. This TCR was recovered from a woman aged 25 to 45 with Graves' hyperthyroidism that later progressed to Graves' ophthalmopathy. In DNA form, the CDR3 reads TGTGCCAGCAGTGAATCCCCTCACGGGAACTACAATGAGCAGTTCTTC. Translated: CASSESPHGNYNEQFF.